What follows are 27 T cell receptor beta chains derived from one specimen sequenced in a study of blood T cell repertoires in COVID-19. This table comes from immunoSEQ multiplex PCR, and its TCRdb copy is limited to in-frame clones, with some not included. The sample lists about 360,000 clones, 70% to 90% occurring once. Sequenced: peripheral blood. These TCRs come from a human donor in a cohort sampled during active COVID-19.

V and J are TRBV5-6 and TRBJ2-1, with 10 bases that match TRBD2. Germline V gene data show CDR1 as SGHDT and CDR2 as YYEEEE. The CDR3 covers 17 residues. The V and J ends lost 1 base and 3 bases, in that order; junction bases with no gene match: 7. The CDR3 DNA reads as TGTGCCAGCAGCTTGCTGGCTAGCGGGAGCTTCTACAATGAGCAGTTCTTC. Encoded protein: CASSLLASGSFYNEQFF. Supplemented by reference TRBV5-6 and TRBJ2-1, the full variable domain reads DAGVTQSPTHLIKTRGQQVTLRCSPKSGHDTVSWYQQALGQGPQFIFQYYEEEERQRGNFPDRFSGHQFPNYSSELNVNALLLGDSALYLCASSLLASGSFYNEQFFGPGTRLTVL.

This sequence joins TRBV28 and TRBJ2-7; D is perhaps TRBD1 (6 bases). Trimming removed 10 bases from V and 3 bases from J, with 10 bases in between. The CDR3 sequence is 11 residues long. Germline values: CDR1 MDHEN, CDR2 SYDVKM. CDR3: CAIGQFYEQYF. The CDR3 coding sequence is TGTGCCATCGGACAGTTCTACGAGCAGTACTTC.

The rearrangement links TRBV10-3 to TRBJ1-6, with D tentatively TRBD1 (5 bases). V dropped 10 bases and J dropped 4 bases, with 14 bases sitting between them. This CDR3 comprises 14 residues. Per the germline V gene, CDR1 is ENHRY and CDR2 is SYGVKD. The CDR3 sequence is CASRAPGYNSPLHF. The CDR3 DNA follows: TGTGCCAGCAGGGCCCCAGGGTATAATTCACCCCTCCACTTT.

The genes are TRBV27 and TRBJ2-7, with no clear D. Trimming pared 5 bases from V and 4 bases from J, leaving 9 bases between. CDR1 is MNHEY, CDR2 SMNVEV, per germline (reference sequence). The CDR3 length is 12 residues. The CDR3 region has the DNA TGTGCCAGCAGTAGTACAGAATACGAGCAGTACTTC. Amino acids: CASSSTEYEQYF.

J is TRBJ2-7 and V is TRBV30; 7 bases align to TRBD1. This CDR3 has 13 residues. V trimming: 3 bases; J trimming: 2 bases; junction bases outside the gene matches: 4. Germline V gives CDR1 GTSNPN, CDR2 SVGIG (reference sequence). As DNA, the CDR3 is TGTGCCTGGAGCAGGGACAGAACCTACGAGCAGTACTTC. Translation: CAWSRDRTYEQYF.

The chain recombines TRBV11-2 with TRBJ2-3; 13 nucleotides line up with TRBD2. Germline CDR1 reads SGHAT; CDR2 reads FQNNGV. The V and J ends lost 5 bases and 2 bases, in that order; junction bases with no gene match: 4. The CDR3 spans 16 residues. CDR3 residues: CASSVTSGGDTDTQYF. In nucleotides, the CDR3 is TGTGCCAGCAGCGTTACTAGCGGGGGGGACACAGATACGCAGTATTTT.

CDR3 amino acids: CASSFPGLAGSSTDTQYF. DNA for the CDR3: TGCGCCAGCAGCTTCCCGGGACTAGCGGGATCTAGCACAGATACGCAGTATTTT. The genes are TRBV5-1 and TRBJ2-3; 13 nucleotides agree with TRBD2. Germline V gives CDR1 SGHRS, CDR2 YFSETQ. Trimming cost V 2 bases and J 0 bases; bases outside gene matches: 6. This CDR3 contains 18 residues.

V gene TRBV5-1 combines with J gene TRBJ1-1; 7 positions match TRBD1. After removal of 2 bases from V and 7 bases from J, the junction contained 5 bases not matched to a gene. This CDR3 has 13 residues. Germline CDR1 reads SGHRS; CDR2 reads YFSETQ. CDR3 residues: CASSLGRGNEAFF. The CDR3 bases are TGCGCCAGCAGCTTAGGCAGGGGGAATGAAGCTTTCTTT.

The chain uses TRBV10-2 and TRBJ2-1; 7 positions agree with TRBD2. Trimming took 5 bases from V and 3 from J; bases not matched to a gene: 10. Germline V CDR1 and CDR2: WSHSY, SAAADI. The CDR3 totals 16 residues. CDR3 protein: CASSSPGAGVYNEQFF. The CDR3 DNA follows: TGCGCCAGCAGTTCCCCCGGGGCGGGAGTCTACAATGAGCAGTTCTTC.

This clone occurred once. The chain links TRBV7-7 to TRBJ2-5; a possible D gene is TRBD2 (6 bases). CDR3 length: 13 residues. The germline CDR1 and CDR2 sequences are SSHAT and FNYEAQ (reference sequence). V was trimmed by 8 bases and J by 1 base, leaving 11 bases between them. The CDR3 coding sequence is TGTGCCAGCTCAGGGACTGCCCAAGAGACCCAGTACTTC. Translated: CASSGTAQETQYF.

The gene calls are TRBV29-1 and TRBJ1-5, with TRBD1 as a possible D gene (5 bases). V was cut by 4 bases and J by 0 bases, with 16 bases left in between. Germline V gene sequence: CDR1 SQVTM, CDR2 ANQGSEA. This CDR3 has 16 amino acids. The DNA for the CDR3 is TGCAGCGTTGGAGGAGGGGTCGGGGATAGCAATCAGCCCCAGCATTTT. This gives the protein CSVGGGVGDSNQPQHF. Supplemented by reference TRBV29-1 and TRBJ1-5, the full variable domain reads SAVISQKPSRDICQRGTSLTIQCQVDSQVTMMFWYRQQPGQSLTLIATANQGSEATYESGFVIDKFPISRPNLTFSTLTVSNMSPEDSSIYLCSVGGGVGDSNQPQHFGDGTRLSIL.

The V call is TRBV3-1 (or the pseudogene TRBV3-2), the J call TRBJ1-3; tentative D call: TRBD1 (5 bases). V lost 0 bases and J lost 0, with 15 bases in between. The CDR3 spans 18 residues. Germline CDR1 is LGHDT and CDR2 is YNNKEL (reference sequence). The chain's CDR3 is CASSQEIRAGYSGNTIYF. Written as DNA, the CDR3 is TGTGCCAGCAGCCAAGAAATTAGGGCAGGGTACTCTGGAAACACCATATATTTT.

This sequence joins TRBV4-2 and TRBJ2-3; 8 nucleotides line up with TRBD1. CDR3 length: 16 residues. CDR1 is LGHNA and CDR2 is YNFKEQ in the germline V gene. J lost 1 base, V lost 3 bases, and 6 bases had no gene match. The chain's CDR3 is CASSQDPGQGTDTQYF. CDR3 coding DNA: TGTGCCAGCAGCCAGGACCCGGGACAGGGCACAGATACGCAGTATTTT.

The chain carries TRBV18 and TRBJ1-5; 8 bases are a match to TRBD1. Germline CDR1 KGHSH, CDR2 LQKENI. V dropped 3 bases and J dropped 0; count of bases not matched to a gene: 1. CDR3 length: 15 amino acids. The CDR3 is CASSPTGVSNQPQHF. In nucleotides, the CDR3 is TGTGCCAGCTCACCGACAGGGGTTAGCAATCAGCCCCAGCATTTT.

CDR3 in amino acids: CAWIIGQGRETQYF. The CDR3 nucleotides read TGTGCCTGGATCATCGGACAGGGCAGGGAGACCCAGTACTTC. The chain has TRBV30 and TRBJ2-5; 8 nucleotides agree with TRBD1. The CDR3 contains 14 residues. Trimming removed 4 bases from V and 5 bases from J; junction bases left unmatched: 9. Germline V lookup: CDR1 GTSNPN, CDR2 SVGIG (reference sequence).

V is TRBV29-1 and J is TRBJ2-5; D is possibly TRBD2 (6 bases). Germline CDR1 and CDR2: SQVTM and ANQGSEA. The CDR3 loop spans 12 amino acids. V was cut by 7 bases and J by 5 bases, with 14 bases left in between. The CDR3 DNA reads TGCAGCGCCCCGGAGGCGGGGGAGACCCAGTACTTC. This translates into CSAPEAGETQYF.

This sequence joins TRBV19 and TRBJ1-2; 7 bases are a match to TRBD1. The ends lost 2 bases at V and 4 bases at J; junction bases unmatched: 10. Germline lookup yields CDR1 LNHDA and CDR2 SQIVND (reference sequence). This CDR3 spans 16 amino acids. The CDR3 spells CASSIIGTVEFYGYTF. CDR3 coding DNA: TGTGCCAGTAGTATAATCGGGACAGTCGAGTTCTATGGCTACACCTTC.

The V gene is TRBV15, the J gene TRBJ2-4, with 7 bases fitting TRBD1. This CDR3 comprises 15 residues. The germline V gene has CDR1 LNHNV and CDR2 YYDKDF (reference sequence). V trimming: 3 bases; J trimming: 8 bases; junction bases outside the gene matches: 10. CDR3 in DNA: TGTGCCACCAGCAGCCGCGGACAGGCATCGGACATTCAGTACTTC. It is translated as CATSSRGQASDIQYF.

This sequence joins TRBV29-1 and TRBJ1-2, with D possibly TRBD1 on 5 matching bases. V lost 7 bases and J lost 1, with 10 bases in between. This CDR3 region has 12 residues. In germline, CDR1 is SQVTM, CDR2 ANQGSEA. CDR3: CSATGLNYGYTF. DNA for the CDR3: TGCAGCGCCACGGGACTTAACTATGGCTACACCTTC.

The chain couples TRBV30 to TRBJ2-7; D is perhaps TRBD2 (6 bases). CDR1 and CDR2 (germline): GTSNPN, SVGIG (reference sequence). V was trimmed by 0 bases and J by 6 bases, leaving 18 bases between them. The length of the CDR3 is 15 residues. The CDR3 bases are TGTGCCTGGAGTGTGATCTCGGCCCTGGAGGGCGAGCAGTACTTC. Amino acids: CAWSVISALEGEQYF.

This chain links TRBV7-9 with TRBJ1-5, with 7 bases aligning to TRBD1. The CDR3 is 19 amino acids. Per the germline V gene, CDR1 is SEHNR and CDR2 is FQNEAQ (reference sequence). V lost 5 bases to trimming and J lost 0 bases; unmatched junction nucleotides: 16. The CDR3 is CASSQVRTGRGFSNQPQHF. The CDR3 region has the DNA TGTGCCAGCAGCCAAGTCCGGACAGGCCGGGGGTTTAGCAATCAGCCCCAGCATTTT.

This sequence joins TRBV4-1 and TRBJ2-3, with 9 bases that match TRBD1. Germline V CDR1 and CDR2: MGHRA, YSYEKL. The CDR3 contains 16 residues. V was pared by 1 base and J by 4 bases, with 6 bases of the junction left unmatched. The CDR3 DNA is TGCGCCAGCAGCCAAGGGGACAGGGCGGTCGCAGATACGCAGTATTTT. This codes for CASSQGDRAVADTQYF.

This chain links TRBV7-9 with TRBJ2-5; 9 nucleotides match TRBD1. V was clipped by 1 base and J by 3 bases; unmatched bases: 3. Germline V gene sequence: CDR1 SEHNR, CDR2 FQNEAQ (reference sequence). The length of the CDR3 is 15 residues. CDR3 nucleotide sequence: TGTGCCAGCAGCTTAGGAGACAGGGGGAAAGAGACCCAGTACTTC. Residues: CASSLGDRGKETQYF.

The genes are TRBV7-2 and TRBJ1-3; 10 bases agree with TRBD1. Unmatched junction bases numbered 10, after V lost 5 bases and J lost 0 bases. Germline V lookup: CDR1 SGHTA, CDR2 FQGNSA. The CDR3 covers 18 residues. DNA for the CDR3: TGTGCCAGCAGCACGGGACAGGGGTTGTGGGGCTCTGGAAACACCATATATTTT. This gives the protein CASSTGQGLWGSGNTIYF.

This clone was seen a single time. This chain connects TRBV2 to TRBJ2-5, with D hard to call. The CDR3 spans 14 residues. V lost 4 bases and J lost 4, with 13 bases in between. Germline assignment: CDR1 SNHLY and CDR2 FYNNEI. CDR3 sequence: CASSGLARVETQYF. CDR3 in DNA: TGTGCCAGCAGTGGACTGGCCCGGGTAGAGACCCAGTACTTC.

The chain couples TRBV19 to TRBJ2-3, with TRBD2 matching 9 bases. CDR1 LNHDA and CDR2 SQIVND come from the germline V gene (reference sequence). The trim removed 5 bases at V and 4 bases at J, leaving 7 bases unmatched. The CDR3 is made up of 15 amino acids. The CDR3 sequence is CASSGLAGVSDTQYF. The CDR3 DNA sequence: TGTGCCAGTAGTGGCTTAGCGGGGGTATCAGATACGCAGTATTTT.

This clone was recorded once. The chain has TRBV15 and TRBJ2-3; TRBD2 matches at 12 bases. CDR3 length: 18 residues. CDR1 and CDR2 from the germline V gene are LNHNV and YYDKDF (reference sequence). Trimming cost V 0 bases and J 1 base; bases outside gene matches: 5. The CDR3 loop reads CATSRDLAGGPGTDTQYF. DNA for the CDR3: TGTGCCACCAGCAGAGATCTAGCGGGAGGGCCCGGCACAGATACGCAGTATTTT.